One and the same sample provided the 20 T cell receptor beta chains below, sequenced in a study of blood T cells in healthy people across ages. Through a sample-barcoded 5' primer and a J-beta primer mix, a second PCR was run for roughly 7 to 11 cycles. TCRdb ran MiXCR on the 5' RACE reads and lists one entry per CDR3 protein. The table includes approximately 760,000 distinct CDR3 sequences, 25% detected once. This sample also belongs to another study, concerning T cells of mothers and their children.

Sequencing was performed on blood. These receptor sequences come from a boy aged 5 to 17 in good health.

The sample holds a few counts of this clonotype. The chain combines TRBV29-1 with TRBJ2-3; D not resolved. Germline V CDR1 and CDR2: SQVTM, ANQGSEA. Between the trimmed V and J ends, which lost 7 bases and 2 bases, there was a span of 7 bases. CDR3 length equals 11 residues. The CDR3 here is CSARTTDTQYF. CDR3 nucleotides: TGCAGCGCCCGGACCACAGATACGCAGTATTTT.

A few counts support this clonotype. This chain joins TRBV4-3 and TRBJ2-5, with D possibly TRBD2 on 5 matching bases. From germline, CDR1 is LGHNA and CDR2 YSLEER. Trimming took 3 bases from V and 3 from J, leaving 11 bases between them. The CDR3 covers 14 residues. The CDR3 protein is CASSQDFTEETQYF. In DNA form, the CDR3 reads TGCGCCAGCAGCCAGGACTTTACGGAAGAGACCCAGTACTTC.

To note about this clonotype: At one end the junction does not follow the germline gene, possibly because of a read error. This chain connects TRBV20-1 to TRBJ2-1, with D hard to call. Near its end, the DNA agrees better with TRBJ2-5, so the J call may be wrong. The CDR3 covers 14 residues. From germline, CDR1 is DFQATT and CDR2 SNEGSKA (reference sequence). The CDR3 region has the DNA TGCAGTGTTAGAAAAGGACGGATCCAAGAGACCCAGTACTTC. Translating gives CSVRKGRIQETQYF.

On this clonotype itself: An end of the junction differs from the germline gene, which may be a read error. V and J are TRBV9 and TRBJ1-4; no firm D call. The length of the CDR3 is 16 residues. Per the germline V gene, CDR1 is SGDLS and CDR2 is YYNGEE. CDR3 coding DNA: TGTGTCAGCAGCCCCGATATCGGGCCCACTAATGAAAAACTGTTTTTT. Protein product: CVSSPDIGPTNEKLFF.

The table lists this clonotype with a few counts. This sequence joins TRBV12-3 or TRBV12-4 and TRBJ2-5, with a possible D match to TRBD2 (6 bases). The CDR3 runs to 12 residues. The V end lost 8 bases, the J end lost 5 bases, and 12 bases lay between the germline ends. The CDR3 nucleotides read TGTGCCAGCGGCCGGGGGACGGAGACCCAGTACTTC. Its protein is CASGRGTETQYF.

The sample holds many counts of this clonotype. This chain joins TRBV14 and TRBJ2-1; D might be TRBD2 (5 bases). CDR3 length: 16 residues. With 4 bases removed from V and 1 base from J, the gap between germline ends came to 14 bases. In germline, CDR1 is SGHDN, CDR2 FVKESK. The DNA of the CDR3 is TGTGCCAGCAGCCGAAGCTCCAGCGGTTCCTACAATGAGCAGTTCTTC. As protein: CASSRSSSGSYNEQFF.

The chain is built from TRBV19 and TRBJ1-5; 7 bases are shared with TRBD1. V gave up 6 bases and J gave up 9 bases; unmatched junction bases: 8. Germline V gene sequence: CDR1 LNHDA, CDR2 SQIVND (reference sequence). The CDR3 is 13 residues long. The CDR3 region is CASRNRGQGPQHF. In nucleotides, the CDR3 is TGTGCCAGTAGGAACAGGGGTCAAGGGCCCCAGCATTTT. Full variable domain (remainder filled in from reference TRBV19 and TRBJ1-5): DGGITQSPKYLFRKEGQNVTLSCEQNLNHDAMYWYRQDPGQGLRLIYYSQIVNDFQKGDIAEGYSVSREKKESFPLTVTSAQKNPTAFYLCASRNRGQGPQHFGDGTRLSIL.

This clonotype was recorded at least ten times. The chain joins TRBV5-5 to TRBJ1-1; D gene ambiguous. The germline CDR1 and CDR2 sequences are SGHKS and YYEKEE (reference sequence). V lost 0 bases and J lost 5, with 5 bases in between. CDR3 size: 12 residues. CDR3 bases: TGTGCCAGCAGCTTGGATTCAACTGAAGCTTTCTTT. It yields the protein CASSLDSTEAFF.

In its sample, this clonotype was seen a few times. V is TRBV4-1 and J is TRBJ2-1; unclear D gene. In germline, CDR1 is MGHRA, CDR2 YSYEKL. CDR3 length equals 15 residues. With 0 bases removed from V and 4 bases from J, the gap between germline ends came to 10 bases. The CDR3 nucleotides are TGCGCCAGCAGCCAAGAGGCTAGTCGGTACAATGAGCAGTTCTTC. Amino acid sequence: CASSQEASRYNEQFF.

V is TRBV27 and J is TRBJ2-5; D remains ambiguous. The CDR3 has 12 residues. V lost 5 bases and J 5 bases, leaving 9 bases between the germline ends. Germline CDR1 reads MNHEY; CDR2 reads SMNVEV (reference sequence). DNA for the CDR3: TGTGCCAGCAGTCCCGATGGGGAGACCCAGTACTTC. Its translation: CASSPDGETQYF.

The rearrangement links TRBV7-2 to TRBJ1-2; the D gene is possibly TRBD1 (5 bases). V was clipped by 4 bases and J by 3 bases, with 12 bases between them. The CDR3 is 14 residues long. The germline CDR1 and CDR2 sequences are SGHTA and FQGNSA. The CDR3 sequence: CASSSPGRDYGYTF. CDR3 sequence (DNA): TGTGCCAGCAGCTCACCAGGGAGGGACTATGGCTACACCTTC. Together with reference TRBV7-2 and TRBJ1-2, the CDR3 gives the full variable domain: GAGVSQSPSNKVTEKGKDVELRCDPISGHTALYWYRQSLGQGLEFLIYFQGNSAPDKSGLPSDRFSAERTGGSVSTLTIQRTQQEDSAVYLCASSSPGRDYGYTFGSGTRLTVV.

This clonotype was seen only a few times. The chain has TRBV10-3 and TRBJ2-5; D is undetermined. The length of the CDR3 is 11 residues. Germline assignment: CDR1 ENHRY and CDR2 SYGVKD. V was cut by 5 bases and J by 11 bases, with 12 bases left in between. The CDR3 region is CAISSLVEQYF. The DNA for the CDR3 is TGTGCCATCAGTTCCCTGGTGGAGCAGTACTTC.

In its sample, this clonotype was seen a few times. This chain links TRBV25-1 with TRBJ2-7; no clear D gene. The CDR3 sequence is 13 residues long. The V and J ends lost 1 base and 0 bases respectively, with 4 bases between them. In germline, CDR1 is MGHDK, CDR2 SYGVNS. In nucleotides, the CDR3 is TGTGCCAGCAGTGAATCTACCTCCTACGAGCAGTACTTC. This translates into CASSESTSYEQYF.

The chain employs TRBV5-1 and TRBJ1-2; 10 nucleotides line up with TRBD1. CDR3 length: 15 residues. Germline V gene data show CDR1 as SGHRS and CDR2 as YFSETQ. Germline trimming cut 3 bases from V and 8 bases from J; bases unmatched to any gene: 10. The CDR3: CASSSGGQGQGGYTF. In DNA, the CDR3 is TGCGCCAGCAGCTCCGGGGGACAGGGGCAAGGAGGCTACACCTTC. The entire variable domain, with the rest obtained from reference TRBV5-1 and TRBJ1-2, is as follows: KAGVTQTPRYLIKTRGQQVTLSCSPISGHRSVSWYQQTPGQGLQFLFEYFSETQRNKGNFPGRFSGRQFSNSRSEMNVSTLELGDSALYLCASSSGGQGQGGYTFGSGTRLTVV.

This clonotype was picked up a small number of times. V is TRBV12-3 or TRBV12-4 and J is TRBJ2-5; D is possibly TRBD2 (5 bases). Gene TRBJ2-1 matches the end of the DNA better, so the J call may be wrong. This CDR3 has 16 residues. The CDR3 DNA sequence: TGTGCCAGCAGTTTAACCGATAGCGCGGCTGATAAGGAGCAGTTCTTC. This encodes CASSLTDSAADKEQFF.

The J gene is TRBJ2-1, the V gene TRBV7-9; D gene ambiguous. The ends were cut back, 4 bases at V and 9 bases at J, with 13 bases in the middle. Germline CDR1 and CDR2: SEHNR and FQNEAQ (reference sequence). This CDR3 has 13 residues. The CDR3 reads CASSSGVRSEQFF. The CDR3 region has the DNA TGTGCCAGCAGCTCAGGTGTGAGGAGTGAGCAGTTCTTC.

This clonotype was recorded a few times. The J gene is TRBJ2-7, the V gene TRBV12-3 or TRBV12-4; 9 positions agree with TRBD2. The CDR3 runs to 13 residues. Trimming cost V 1 base and J 12 bases; bases outside gene matches: 7. This CDR3 reads CASSLDASGKGYF. The CDR3 DNA sequence: TGTGCCAGCAGTTTAGATGCTAGCGGGAAGGGGTACTTC.

The chain couples TRBV2 to TRBJ2-4; TRBD2 might be the D (6 bases). CDR3 size: 13 residues. Germline V gene sequence: CDR1 SNHLY, CDR2 FYNNEI. V was clipped by 7 bases and J by 6 bases, with 13 bases between them. Here the CDR3 DNA reads TGTGCCAGCATGCTGCGGGACGGAAACATTCAGTACTTC. Encoded protein: CASMLRDGNIQYF.

The chain couples TRBV7-2 to TRBJ2-3, with D unclear. CDR3 length: 15 residues. The ends were cut back, 4 bases at V and 2 bases at J, with 13 bases in the middle. CDR1 is SGHTA and CDR2 is FQGNSA in the germline V gene. CDR3 DNA: TGTGCCAGCAGCTCGCGGAGTTTATACACAGATACGCAGTATTTT. This sequence encodes CASSSRSLYTDTQYF.

The V call is TRBV29-1, the J call TRBJ1-1, with 10 bases aligning to TRBD1. Germline loops: CDR1 SQVTM, CDR2 ANQGSEA. The CDR3 contains 16 residues. Trimming removed 5 bases from V and 7 bases from J; junction bases left unmatched: 16. The CDR3 DNA reads as TGCAGCGTTCAGCCAAGGACAGGGGGTGAAAGCCTTGAAGCTTTCTTT. This encodes CSVQPRTGGESLEAFF.